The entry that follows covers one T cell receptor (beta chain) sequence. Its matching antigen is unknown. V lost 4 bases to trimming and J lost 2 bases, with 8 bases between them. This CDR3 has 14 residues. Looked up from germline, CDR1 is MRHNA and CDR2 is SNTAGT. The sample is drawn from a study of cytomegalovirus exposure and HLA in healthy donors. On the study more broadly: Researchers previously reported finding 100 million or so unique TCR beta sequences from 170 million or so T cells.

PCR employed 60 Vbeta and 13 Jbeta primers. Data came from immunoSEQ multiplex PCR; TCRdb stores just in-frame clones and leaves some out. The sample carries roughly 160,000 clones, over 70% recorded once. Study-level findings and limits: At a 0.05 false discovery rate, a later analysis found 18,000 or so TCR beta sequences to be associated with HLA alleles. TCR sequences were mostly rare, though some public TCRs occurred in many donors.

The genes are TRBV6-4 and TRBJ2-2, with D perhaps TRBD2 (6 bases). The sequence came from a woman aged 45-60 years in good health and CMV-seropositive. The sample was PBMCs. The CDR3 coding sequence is TGTGCCAGCAGTGCGGAGGGTAACACCGGGGAGCTGTTTTTT. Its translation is CASSAEGNTGELFF.